The 16 T cell receptor beta chains in this list originate from one sample, sequenced in a study of blood T cell repertoires in COVID-19 (dated by TCRdb to 2020 to 2021). The receptor library was made with the immunoSEQ multiplex PCR assay. As stored in TCRdb, this immuneACCESS dataset retains in-frame rearrangements with V and J assigned. A fraction of the clones does not appear; measured against another copy, unresolved V genes explain less than half of the discrepancy, and the remainder lacks a known reason. A total of about 260,000 clones appear in this sample, approximately 86% of them only once. The ten largest account for under 2.5% of the sample. Sequenced material: peripheral blood. The receptors were gathered from a man aged 25-45 years with active or convalescent COVID-19.

This sequence joins TRBV3-1 (or the pseudogene TRBV3-2) and TRBJ2-7, with 7 bases fitting TRBD1. Trimming cost V 4 bases and J 0 bases; bases outside gene matches: 3. CDR1 and CDR2 (germline): LGHDT, YNNKEL (reference sequence). The CDR3 has 14 residues. The CDR3 sequence is CASSPGQISYEQYF. The CDR3 coding sequence is TGTGCCAGCAGCCCGGGACAGATCTCCTACGAGCAGTACTTC.

This clone was seen once. V and J are TRBV18 and TRBJ1-4; 10 bases are a match to TRBD1. CDR1 is KGHSH, CDR2 LQKENI, per germline. V lost 5 bases to trimming and J lost 6 bases; unmatched junction nucleotides: 0. This CDR3 has 13 amino acids. The chain's CDR3 is CASSGQGDEKLFF. CDR3 nucleotide sequence: TGTGCCAGCTCAGGACAGGGGGATGAAAAACTGTTTTTT.

This chain links TRBV5-1 with TRBJ2-3, with 9 positions matching TRBD2. V gave up 0 bases and J gave up 4 bases; unmatched junction bases: 12. CDR1 is SGHRS and CDR2 is YFSETQ in the germline V gene. The CDR3 contains 18 residues. The CDR3: CASSLASGAGGRPDTQYF. CDR3 sequence (DNA): TGCGCCAGCAGCTTGGCCTCTGGTGCGGGGGGGCGGCCAGATACGCAGTATTTT.

The genes are TRBV5-1 and TRBJ1-1, with D perhaps TRBD1 (6 bases). The CDR3 is made up of 15 amino acids. The germline V gene has CDR1 SGHRS and CDR2 YFSETQ. The V end lost 0 bases, the J end lost 3 bases, and 12 bases lay between the germline ends. CDR3 sequence reads: CASSLDRVRDTEAFF. The CDR3 DNA reads TGCGCCAGCAGCTTGGACAGGGTTCGGGACACTGAAGCTTTCTTT.

This clone has a single count. The chain is built from TRBV9 and TRBJ2-3; 7 bases line up with TRBD2. Looked up from germline, CDR1 is SGDLS and CDR2 is YYNGEE. The CDR3 runs to 15 residues. With 3 bases clipped from V and 3 bases from J, the junction kept 7 bases outside the gene matches. The CDR3 sequence: CASSAREGRTDTQYF. The DNA of the CDR3 is TGTGCCAGCAGCGCGAGGGAGGGGAGAACAGATACGCAGTATTTT. Supplemented by reference TRBV9 and TRBJ2-3, the full variable domain reads DSGVTQTPKHLITATGQRVTLRCSPRSGDLSVYWYQQSLDQGLQFLIQYYNGEERAKGNILERFSAQQFPDLHSELNLSSLELGDSALYFCASSAREGRTDTQYFGPGTRLTVL.

The CDR3 DNA reads as TGTGCCAGCGGAACGGGACAGGGGGCTTTCTACGAGCAGTACTTC. As protein: CASGTGQGAFYEQYF. This sequence joins TRBV6-6 and TRBJ2-7; 12 positions agree with TRBD1. The trim removed 8 bases at V and 3 bases at J, leaving 8 bases unmatched. From germline, CDR1 is MNHNY and CDR2 SVGAGI (reference sequence). The CDR3 runs to 15 residues.

This clone occurred once. The rearrangement joins TRBV27 to TRBJ2-7; 13 positions agree with TRBD2. Trimming removed 5 bases from V and 6 bases from J; junction bases left unmatched: 10. The CDR3 runs to 16 residues. Germline V CDR1 and CDR2: MNHEY, SMNVEV (reference sequence). The CDR3 sequence: CASSPPGLAGFREQYF. The CDR3, as DNA: TGTGCCAGCAGTCCGCCGGGACTAGCGGGGTTTCGCGAGCAGTACTTC.

This chain joins TRBV29-1 and TRBJ2-1, with TRBD2 matching 14 bases. Germline V CDR1 and CDR2: SQVTM, ANQGSEA. Unmatched junction bases numbered 1, after V lost 1 base and J lost 5 bases. CDR3 size: 15 residues. The DNA for the CDR3 is TGCAGCGTTGAAGGACTAGCGGGGGGGAACAATGAGCAGTTCTTC. It is translated as CSVEGLAGGNNEQFF.

The chain employs TRBV5-1 and TRBJ2-7; TRBD1 matches 8 bases. This CDR3 spans 16 amino acids. V lost 0 bases and J lost 4; bases outside the gene matches: 9. Germline CDR1 is SGHRS and CDR2 is YFSETQ. CDR3 sequence: CASSLAVDRVFYEQYF. For the CDR3, the DNA is TGCGCCAGCAGCTTGGCCGTGGACAGGGTATTTTACGAGCAGTACTTC.

J is TRBJ2-3 and V is TRBV7-2; 11 bases match TRBD1. This CDR3 is built from 15 residues. Germline loops: CDR1 SGHTA, CDR2 FQGNSA. V lost 4 bases to trimming and J lost 3 bases; unmatched junction nucleotides: 3. CDR3 coding DNA: TGTGCCAGCAGCTCGGACAGGGGGCTGACAGATACGCAGTATTTT. This encodes CASSSDRGLTDTQYF.

The chain uses TRBV18 and TRBJ1-5; no definite D call. Trimming cost V 4 bases and J 0 bases, with 13 bases left between them. Germline V lookup: CDR1 KGHSH, CDR2 LQKENI. This CDR3 is 16 amino acids long. The CDR3 coding sequence is TGTGCCAGCTCACGATCTGGGCAGGCTAGCAATCAGCCCCAGCATTTT. This codes for CASSRSGQASNQPQHF.

The chain links TRBV5-6 to TRBJ1-4, with D maybe TRBD1 (5 bases). This CDR3 spans 17 amino acids. Germline lookup yields CDR1 SGHDT and CDR2 YYEEEE. With 4 bases removed from V and 4 bases from J, the gap between germline ends came to 20 bases. The CDR3, as DNA: TGTGCCAGCAGCCCCGGGGGGAACCCTGATTATAATGAAAAACTGTTTTTT. Amino acid sequence: CASSPGGNPDYNEKLFF.

The chain carries TRBV24-1 and TRBJ2-5, with TRBD1 matching over 10 bases. V shed 5 bases, J shed 5 bases, and the junction held 10 bases outside the gene matches. This CDR3 comprises 16 residues. Germline CDR1 is KGHDR and CDR2 is SFDVKD. This CDR3 is CATSAGDRGRRETQYF. The CDR3 bases are TGTGCCACCAGTGCCGGGGACAGGGGCCGCCGGGAGACCCAGTACTTC.

This chain joins TRBV30 and TRBJ1-2; 8 bases are shared with TRBD1. The CDR3 has 12 residues. V lost 1 base, J lost 6 bases, and 1 base stayed unmatched. Per the germline V gene, CDR1 is GTSNPN and CDR2 is SVGIG (reference sequence). For the CDR3, the DNA is TGTGCCTGGAGTGCGACAGGGGATGGCTACACCTTC. Protein: CAWSATGDGYTF. The full variable domain, its missing parts supplied by reference TRBV30 and TRBJ1-2, is SQTIHQWPATLVQPVGSPLSLECTVEGTSNPNLYWYRQAAGRGLQLLFYSVGIGQISSEVPQNLSASRPQDRQFILSSKKLLLSDSGFYLCAWSATGDGYTFGSGTRLTVV.

The rearrangement links TRBV2 to TRBJ1-4, with no clear D. The CDR3 sequence is 15 residues long. V lost 2 bases and J lost 0, with 7 bases in between. Germline CDR1 is SNHLY and CDR2 is FYNNEI. The CDR3 nucleotides are TGTGCCAGCAGTGAATATATAGCAACTAATGAAAAACTGTTTTTT. Encoded protein: CASSEYIATNEKLFF.

The chain joins TRBV10-1 to TRBJ1-3; no reliable D call. The V gene's germline CDR1 is WNHNN and CDR2 SYGVQD (reference sequence). Between the trimmed V and J ends, which lost 2 bases and 0 bases, there was a span of 8 bases. This CDR3 has 15 amino acids. The CDR3 protein is CASSETRSSGNTIYF. DNA of the CDR3: TGCGCCAGCAGTGAGACCCGGAGCTCTGGAAACACCATATATTTT.